Listed below are T cell receptor beta chains from one sample, sequenced in a study of blood T cell repertoires in COVID-19. Here immunoSEQ multiplex PCR was the method, and the copy in TCRdb shows in-frame clones only, minus some. Here the sample spans approximately 190,000 clones, around 83% being singletons. Sample: PBMCs or T cells enriched from blood (not recorded which). These receptors all come from a woman aged 25 to 45 who had been exposed to COVID-19. CDR3s include the opening cysteine and the closing phenylalanine or tryptophan. A D gene is named only where the DNA matches it firmly. Rows may omit the clone size; those that give it use once, few, many or a size class.

d_call	v_call	clone_size	j_call	cdr3_nt	cdr3_aa
.	TRBV10-1	once	TRBJ2-2	TGCGCCACCCAAAACACCGGGGAGCTGTTTTTT	CATQNTGELFF
.	TRBV5-8	.	TRBJ1-5	TGTGCCAGCAGCCCTAATCACGGAGGCGGCAATCAGCCCCAGCATTTT	CASSPNHGGGNQPQHF
TRBD1	TRBV6-5	once	TRBJ1-2	TGTGCCAGCAGCACCGCAACAGGGGATGACTATGGCTACACCTTC	CASSTATGDDYGYTF
.	TRBV9	.	TRBJ1-1	TGTGCCAGCAGCCCCCGTGGGGGGGGAAACACTGAAGCTTTCTTT	CASSPRGGGNTEAFF
.	TRBV6-5	.	TRBJ1-1	TGTGCCAGCAGCGTTTCGAGAACTGAAGCTTTCTTT	CASSVSRTEAFF
.	TRBV19	once	TRBJ1-5	TGTGCCAGTAGCAGGGGAGTAAATCAGCCCCAGCATTTT	CASSRGVNQPQHF
.	TRBV4-1	.	TRBJ1-5	TGCGCCAGCAGCCGAAACCAGGGACAGCCCCAGCATTTT	CASSRNQGQPQHF
TRBD2	TRBV4-1	.	TRBJ2-7	TGCGCCAGCAGCCAAGCCCCACCTTATCAGCGGGACTCCTACGAGCAGTACTTC	CASSQAPPYQRDSYEQYF
.	TRBV19	.	TRBJ1-2	TGTGCCAGTAGTATCGGAGGGGCGCTTTATGGCTACACCTTC	CASSIGGALYGYTF
TRBD2	TRBV13	.	TRBJ2-5	TGTGCCAGCAGGGAGAGGGGACTAGCGGGGAGTTCGGCCCAGTACTTC	CASRERGLAGSSAQYF
.	TRBV10-2	.	TRBJ1-1	TGCGCCAGCAGTGAGATACAGGTTTTTGACACTGAAGCTTTCTTT	CASSEIQVFDTEAFF
TRBD1	TRBV27	.	TRBJ1-4	TGTGCCAGCAGTTTCTGGGGACAGACCCCGGGGGAAAAACTGTTTTTT	CASSFWGQTPGEKLFF
TRBD2	TRBV12-5	.	TRBJ2-1	TGTGCTAGTGGTTCCGGGACTATCTACAATGAGCAGTTCTTC	CASGSGTIYNEQFF
.	TRBV5-1	.	TRBJ2-7	TGCGCCAGCAACCAAATTCGGGGGGCTGATTACGAGCAGTACTTC	CASNQIRGADYEQYF
.	TRBV10-3	few	TRBJ2-5	TGTGCCATCAGTGACAGGGCATCTCAAGAGACCCAGTACTTC	CAISDRASQETQYF
.	TRBV6-5	.	TRBJ1-1	TGTGCCAGCACCCGGGACGGATCGGGAGGGACTGAAGCTTTCTTT	CASTRDGSGGTEAFF
.	TRBV15	.	TRBJ1-1	TGTGCCACCAGCAGAGACTTTTCGGGGGGGCGCGGGGCCGTGAACACTGAAGCTTTCTTT	CATSRDFSGGRGAVNTEAFF
TRBD1	TRBV29-1	.	TRBJ1-2	TGCAGCGTTGTCCGACAGGGGGCGCAAGGCTACACCTTC	CSVVRQGAQGYTF
.	TRBV27	.	TRBJ2-7	TGTGCCAGCAGTAGAGGGTACGAGCAGTACTTC	CASSRGYEQYF
.	TRBV6-5	.	TRBJ2-1	TGTGCCAGCAGCCTGGGAGTTCGGGGTGAGCAGTTCTTC	CASSLGVRGEQFF
TRBD1	TRBV6-1	.	TRBJ2-7	TGTGCCAGCAATTTGTGGCAGGGGGCCTACGAGCAGTACTTC	CASNLWQGAYEQYF
.	TRBV19	.	TRBJ1-6	TGTGCCAGTAGTGCTACAGCGGTTAGATCACCCCTCCACTTT	CASSATAVRSPLHF
.	TRBV21-1	.	TRBJ1-4	TGTGCCAGCAGCCCCGTAATGAAAATAGGGACAGGGAATCGGGGGGTCGGTGAAAAACTGTTTTTT	CASSPVMKIGTGNRGVGEKLFF
.	TRBV30	once	TRBJ2-5	TGTGCCTGGAGTGTTTCCGGAGGACAAGAGACCCAGTACTTC	CAWSVSGGQETQYF
.	TRBV7-9	.	TRBJ2-3	TGTGCCAGCAGCCTTGTCGGAGATACGCAGTATTTT	CASSLVGDTQYF
.	TRBV5-4	.	TRBJ2-2	TGTGCCAGCCGCAGGCAAGGGGTCACCGGGGAGCTGTTTTTT	CASRRQGVTGELFF
.	TRBV4-1	.	TRBJ1-3	TGCGCCAGCGGCACAGGAAACACCATATATTTT	CASGTGNTIYF
TRBD1	TRBV13	few	TRBJ1-2	TGTGCCAGCAGCTTGATGGCAGGGGGCGGTGGCTACACCTTC	CASSLMAGGGGYTF
.	TRBV7-8	.	TRBJ2-1	TGTGCCAGCAGCCCAATCGTCGTAAAACAGGTCAATGAGCAGTTCTTC	CASSPIVVKQVNEQFF
.	TRBV19	.	TRBJ1-4	TGTGCCAGTAGCAACAATAATGAAAAACTGTTTTTT	CASSNNNEKLFF
.	TRBV4-1	.	TRBJ2-4	TGCGCCAGCAGCCAAGATACGAGGAACATTCAGTACTTC	CASSQDTRNIQYF
TRBD2	TRBV2	.	TRBJ2-3	TGTGCCAGCAGGCCCTCGACTAGCGGGGCGACAGATACGCAGTATTTT	CASRPSTSGATDTQYF
.	TRBV6-2/TRBV6-3	.	TRBJ1-6	TGTGCCAGCAGTTACGTACCTGGGGCTAATTCACCCCTCCACTTT	CASSYVPGANSPLHF
TRBD1	TRBV2	.	TRBJ1-1	TGTGCCAGCCGGCTGGGACAGGGATACACTGAAGCTTTCTTT	CASRLGQGYTEAFF
TRBD1	TRBV3-1/TRBV3-2	.	TRBJ1-2	TGTGCCAGCAGCCAAGATCTTATAGGGACAGGCTATGGCTACACCTTC	CASSQDLIGTGYGYTF
.	TRBV9	.	TRBJ2-7	TGTGCCAGCAGCGAATCAGACTCCTACGAGCAGTACTTC	CASSESDSYEQYF
.	TRBV5-4	.	TRBJ1-2	TGTGCCAGCAAGAATTGGGGTCGGGGGGCGGATGGCTACACCTTC	CASKNWGRGADGYTF
TRBD1	TRBV4-3	.	TRBJ2-1	TGCGCCAGCAGCGCTCCGGGACAGATCAATGAGCAGTTCTTC	CASSAPGQINEQFF
.	TRBV27	.	TRBJ1-2	TGTGCCAGCAGTTTAAACTTCTATGGCTACACCTTC	CASSLNFYGYTF
TRBD1	TRBV7-9	.	TRBJ2-7	TGTGCCAGCAGCTTAGAGGCAGGACAGGGGAAGGAGCAGTACTTC	CASSLEAGQGKEQYF
.	TRBV19	.	TRBJ2-7	TGTGCCAGTAGTATTTCTTGGGGGCGTGAGCAGTACTTC	CASSISWGREQYF
TRBD1	TRBV6-6	.	TRBJ2-1	TGTGCCAGCGGCGGACAGGGAGGCAACAATGAGCAGTTCTTC	CASGGQGGNNEQFF
TRBD1	TRBV14	.	TRBJ1-4	TGTGCCAGCAGCCAAGATCGGGGACAGGGGGCCGGTAATGAAAAACTGTTTTTT	CASSQDRGQGAGNEKLFF
.	TRBV5-6	.	TRBJ2-2	TGTGCCAGCAGCTTCCCGGGAACCGGGGAGCTGTTTTTT	CASSFPGTGELFF
TRBD1	TRBV3-1/TRBV3-2	.	TRBJ1-5	TGTGCCAGCAGCCAGCGAAGGACAGGGGGCGATCAGCCCCAGCATTTT	CASSQRRTGGDQPQHF
.	TRBV5-1	.	TRBJ1-2	TGCGCCAGCAGCTTGGGAGGGCGGGACTATGGCTACACCTTC	CASSLGGRDYGYTF
TRBD1	TRBV28	.	TRBJ1-1	TGTGCCAGCAGTGGGGACAGTCCTGAAGCTTTCTTT	CASSGDSPEAFF